This T cell receptor (beta chain) was retrieved from a study of T cell responses to AZD1222 COVID-19 vaccine. Trimming cost V 7 bases and J 5 bases, with 20 bases left between them. The germline gives CDR1 SGHVS, CDR2 FQNEAQ. The CDR3 runs to 15 residues. General observations from the study: The sample set comprised mostly white British donors with more females, and clonal diversity was possibly underestimated.

A word on this clone: Antigen unknown.

Sequencing used immunoSEQ multiplex PCR; TCRdb keeps in-frame clones, though not all of them. The sample includes around 180,000 clones, about 94% of them seen just once. The J gene is TRBJ2-5, the V gene TRBV7-8, with D possibly being TRBD2 (5 bases). The receptor was isolated from an adult in good health. The specimen comprised peripheral blood, sampled on day 0 of AZD1222 vaccination. The CDR3 sequence: CASTLVLGASETQYF. The CDR3 region has the DNA TGTGCCAGCACCTTGGTATTGGGAGCAAGTGAGACCCAGTACTTC. Full variable domain (remainder filled in from reference TRBV7-8 and TRBJ2-5): GAGVSQSPRYKVAKRGQDVALRCDPISGHVSLFWYQQALGQGPEFLTYFQNEAQLDKSGLPSDRFFAERPEGSVSTLKIQRTQQEDSAVYLCASTLVLGASETQYFGPGTRLLVL.